The present TCR beta chain was sequenced within a study of T cells after yellow fever vaccination. The V and J ends lost 0 bases and 6 bases respectively, with 9 bases between them. Germline V gives CDR1 SGHDT, CDR2 YYEEEE. This CDR3 has 13 residues. TCRdb independently ran MiXCR on the 5' RACE reads; one entry per CDR3 protein. Of fewer than 450,000 distinct CDR3 sequences listed, roughly 7.5% are singletons. This clonotype appeared a few times. The chain links TRBV5-6 to TRBJ1-2; D might be TRBD1 (6 bases). This TCR was sampled from a man younger than 30 who received the YFV17D yellow fever vaccine. Here the sequenced sample was PBMCs, taken around 45 days after the first yellow fever vaccination. This CDR3 is CASSLDHRDGYTF. The CDR3 coding sequence is TGTGCCAGCAGCTTGGACCACAGGGATGGCTACACCTTC.